The rows below give T cell receptor beta chains drawn from one sample of a study of blood T cell repertoires in COVID-19. Assay used: immunoSEQ multiplex PCR; TCRdb lists only in-frame clones, some missing. The sample lists roughly 120,000 clones, 90% seen once, with less than 5% in the top ten. The specimen was peripheral blood. The receptors come from a man in his sixties with COVID-19, enrolled during active disease. Both conserved end residues are part of each CDR3. The D gene is left open where the match is weak. The size field is filled for only some rows; it gives once, few, many or a size class.

j_call | d_call | clone_size | v_call | cdr3_nt | cdr3_aa
TRBJ2-1 | - | once | TRBV7-3 | TGTGCCAGCAGCTTAACTGGACTAACTAATGAGCAGTTCTTC | CASSLTGLTNEQFF
TRBJ1-6 | - | - | TRBV21-1 | TGTGCCAGCAGCAAAACGACAGGGGACAATTCACCCCTCCACTTT | CASSKTTGDNSPLHF
TRBJ2-3 | TRBD1 | - | TRBV7-2 | TGTGCCAGCAGCGGGGGCCGGGACAGGGGTTGGGATACGCAGTATTTT | CASSGGRDRGWDTQYF
TRBJ1-1 | - | - | TRBV29-1 | TGCAGCGTTGAGGAACCCCTAGCGGGAGCTTTCTTT | CSVEEPLAGAFF
TRBJ2-1 | TRBD1 | once | TRBV18 | TGTGCCAGCTCATCCCAGGGGGCCAATATCCTCCCCTACAATGAGCAGTTCTTC | CASSSQGANILPYNEQFF
TRBJ1-1 | - | - | TRBV29-1 | TGCAGCGTTGTTCTTCAGGGGAAGGTTAACACTGAAGCTTTCTTT | CSVVLQGKVNTEAFF
TRBJ1-5 | TRBD1 | once | TRBV28 | TGTGCCAACCCGACAGGGGAGGATGGCAATCAGCCCCAGCATTTT | CANPTGEDGNQPQHF
TRBJ2-5 | TRBD1 | - | TRBV28 | TGTGCCAGCAGTCTTCATGGGACAGCAGAGACCCAGTACTTC | CASSLHGTAETQYF
TRBJ1-1 | - | - | TRBV4-1 | TGCGCCAGCAGCCCAACCCACAGTCTGAACACTGAAGCTTTCTTT | CASSPTHSLNTEAFF
TRBJ2-7 | TRBD2 | - | TRBV30 | TGTGCCTGGAGCGGACTAGCGGGCTACGAGCAGTACTTC | CAWSGLAGYEQYF
TRBJ2-7 | TRBD2 | - | TRBV6-5 | TGTGCCAGCAGTTACGCTAGCGGGAGGTCAAGCGAGCAGTACTTC | CASSYASGRSSEQYF
TRBJ1-1 | - | - | TRBV2 | TGTGCCAGCGGCGACACCCCTGAAGCTTTCTTT | CASGDTPEAFF
TRBJ1-2 | - | - | TRBV6-2/TRBV6-3 | TGTGCCAGCAGCCTTACAGCTTCAGGCTACACCTTC | CASSLTASGYTF
TRBJ1-1 | - | - | TRBV4-1 | TGCGCCAGCAGCCAAGATGCCAGGGAAAACACTGAAGCTTTCTTT | CASSQDARENTEAFF
TRBJ2-1 | TRBD1 | - | TRBV27 | TGTGCCAGCAGGCCTGGGACAGTAGAGGCCGTCTACAATGAGCAGTTCTTC | CASRPGTVEAVYNEQFF
TRBJ2-1 | - | once | TRBV4-2 | TGTGCCAGCAGCCAAGATTTCAGCTCCTACAATGAGCAGTTCTTC | CASSQDFSSYNEQFF
TRBJ2-2 | - | - | TRBV3-1/TRBV3-2 | TGTGCCAGCAGCCAAGGAACTAGCTCCGGGGAGCTGTTTTTT | CASSQGTSSGELFF
TRBJ2-1 | - | few | TRBV20-1 | TGCAGTGCTAGTGGCCGGGACTCCAGATCCTACAATGAGCAGTTCTTC | CSASGRDSRSYNEQFF
TRBJ1-1 | - | - | TRBV6-5 | TGTGCCACCAGAGACCTAGAGACTGAAGCTTTCTTT | CATRDLETEAFF
TRBJ2-7 | - | - | TRBV11-3 | TGTGCCAGCAACCCGACAGGTCAAGTGTACGAGCAGTACTTC | CASNPTGQVYEQYF
TRBJ2-1 | - | once | TRBV27 | TGTGCCAGCAGTTTTGGCGGGACGCCCTACAATGAGCAGTTCTTC | CASSFGGTPYNEQFF
TRBJ2-2 | TRBD1 | - | TRBV24-1 | TGTGCCACCAGTGGCCCCGGGACAGGGGTAACCGGGGAGCTGTTTTTT | CATSGPGTGVTGELFF
TRBJ2-7 | TRBD1 | - | TRBV2 | TGTGCCAGCAGTGAAACCGGACAGGCCTCCTACGAGCAGTACTTC | CASSETGQASYEQYF
TRBJ1-6 | - | once | TRBV30 | TGTGCCTGGTCTACAGGGATTGATTCACCCCTCCACTTT | CAWSTGIDSPLHF
TRBJ1-3 | TRBD1 | - | TRBV11-2 | TGTGCCAGCAGCTCCGGGACAGGGTGGACTTCTGGAAACACCATATATTTT | CASSSGTGWTSGNTIYF
TRBJ1-1 | TRBD1 | once | TRBV5-4 | TGTGCCAGCAGCGCCAGGGGGGACACTGAAGCTTTCTTT | CASSARGDTEAFF
TRBJ2-5 | TRBD2 | - | TRBV28 | TGTGCCAGCAGTTTCCCTAGCGGAGAGACCCAGTACTTC | CASSFPSGETQYF
TRBJ1-2 | - | - | TRBV2 | TGTGCCGGGGGGAATACAGGATTTGACTATGGCTACACCTTC | CAGGNTGFDYGYTF
TRBJ1-3 | TRBD1 | - | TRBV10-3 | TGTGCCATCAGTGAGTCGAGGACAGGTCTACTCTCTGGAAACACCATATATTTT | CAISESRTGLLSGNTIYF
TRBJ2-7 | TRBD1 | - | TRBV12-5 | TGTGCTAGTGGTTTGCTCCAGGGGGCCTCCCTCACGGAGCAGTACTTC | CASGLLQGASLTEQYF
TRBJ1-1 | - | - | TRBV19 | TGTGCCAGTAGTATTGACTGGAACACTGAAGCTTTCTTT | CASSIDWNTEAFF
TRBJ2-2 | - | - | TRBV4-2 | TGTGCCAGCAGCCAAGTCCGACAGAACACCGGGGAGCTGTTTTTT | CASSQVRQNTGELFF
TRBJ2-7 | TRBD1 | - | TRBV27 | TGTGCCAGCAGTTTCACAGGGGGAGAGCAGTACTTC | CASSFTGGEQYF
TRBJ1-1 | - | once | TRBV12-5 | TGTGCTAGTGGTTTGGTCTTCAGGGGTAACACTGAAGCTTTCTTT | CASGLVFRGNTEAFF
TRBJ2-7 | TRBD2 | - | TRBV24-1 | TGTGCCACCTCCGAGGCGGGGGGCAGGAACGAGCAGTACTTC | CATSEAGGRNEQYF
TRBJ2-3 | TRBD1 | - | TRBV13 | TGTGCCAGCAGCTCGACAGGGATCAGCACAGATACGCAGTATTTT | CASSSTGISTDTQYF
TRBJ1-5 | TRBD1 | - | TRBV10-3 | TGTGCCATCAGAGGACAGGGTGGTCAGCCCCAGCATTTT | CAIRGQGGQPQHF